This T cell receptor beta chain emerged from a study of T cells after yellow fever vaccination. Via MiXCR, TCRdb re-called the 5' RACE reads, giving one row per CDR3 protein. The sample gives 240,000 or so distinct CDR3 sequences, 6.9% of which show up once; over 0.65% is in the top ten. This clonotype has a count of ten or more. This CDR3 spans 15 amino acids. V trimming: 6 bases; J trimming: 2 bases; junction bases outside the gene matches: 5. CDR1 and CDR2 (germline): MNHNS, SASEGT. The chain joins TRBV6-1 to TRBJ2-7; the match to TRBD2 covers 12 bases. The sequence was collected from a man aged 25 to 40 who received the YFV17D yellow fever vaccine. Source: CD4+ T cells sorted from PBMCs, taken 15 days after the yellow fever booster vaccination. This CDR3 is CASRSTSGGTYEQYF. The DNA for the CDR3 is TGTGCCAGCAGATCGACTAGCGGGGGAACCTACGAGCAGTACTTC.